Sequencing of this T cell receptor (beta chain) was carried out in a study of blood T cell repertoires in COVID-19. Study information: Both acute and convalescent COVID-19 samples were obtained from the United States, Italy and Spain.

This CDR3 contains 14 residues. V was clipped by 5 bases and J by 0 bases, with 8 bases between them. In germline, CDR1 is SGHAT, CDR2 FQNNGV. In the authors' methods: Reference gene primer amplification gave nucleated cell count estimates. Profiled with immunoSEQ multiplex PCR; TCRdb holds only in-frame clones, not every one. V, J and clone size are those of that table, while D and trimming were read from the DNA. The repertoire has around 230,000 clones, about 86% of them found once; the top ten carry 2.5% to 3.5%. In this sample, this clone turned up once. The chain combines TRBV11-2 with TRBJ2-1; no firm D call. This TCR derives from a woman aged 40 to 55 with acute COVID-19. Source material: PBMCs or T cells enriched from blood (not recorded which). CDR3 residues: CASSIISSYNEQFF. CDR3 coding DNA: TGTGCCAGCAGCATTATTAGCTCCTACAATGAGCAGTTCTTC.